These 3 T cell receptor beta chains were all obtained from the same sample, sequenced in a study of T cell clones after liver transplantation (dated by TCRdb to between 2018 and 2021). Library method: the immunoSEQ multiplex PCR assay. The source is immuneACCESS, and TCRdb retained only in-frame sequences with V and J called. Part of the clones is not carried over; for the studies checked, unresolved V genes explain less than half of this, and the remainder is unexplained. This sample is represented by 45,000 or so clones; 85% to 90% of them were singletons. Clones ranked in the top ten supply approximately 2.7% of the sample. The sample in question was CD4+ T cells from blood, obtained 24 months after liver transplant. The receptors were sampled from a human patient who received a liver transplant. Following a transplant, some T lymphocytes may have been derived from the graft donor.

The chain couples TRBV15 to TRBJ2-7; a possible D gene is TRBD1 (6 bases). The CDR3 loop spans 15 amino acids. Germline V gives CDR1 LNHNV, CDR2 YYDKDF (reference sequence). The V end lost 0 bases, the J end lost 0 bases, and 9 bases lay between the germline ends. CDR3 sequence reads: CATSRDIGGSYEQYF. CDR3 coding DNA: TGTGCCACCAGCAGAGATATAGGGGGCTCCTACGAGCAGTACTTC. The entire variable domain, with the rest obtained from reference TRBV15 and TRBJ2-7, is as follows: DAMVIQNPRYQVTQFGKPVTLSCSQTLNHNVMYWYQQKSSQAPKLLFHYYDKDFNNEADTPDNFQSRRPNTSFCFLDIRSPGLGDTAMYLCATSRDIGGSYEQYFGPGTRLTVT.

The V gene is TRBV9, the J gene TRBJ1-3; D is unclear. The V end lost 0 bases, the J end lost 0 bases, and 13 bases lay between the germline ends. The CDR3 has 17 amino acids. CDR1 is SGDLS and CDR2 is YYNGEE in the germline V gene. In nucleotides, the CDR3 is TGTGCCAGCAGCGTAGCTTTTGGCAGGAGCTCTGGAAACACCATATATTTT. Its protein is CASSVAFGRSSGNTIYF.

CDR3 sequence reads: CASSLGTGGSDTIYF. The CDR3 DNA follows: TGTGCCAGCAGCTTAGGGACAGGGGGAAGTGACACCATATATTTT. This chain connects TRBV7-8 to TRBJ1-3; 10 bases are a match to TRBD1. Per the germline V gene, CDR1 is SGHVS and CDR2 is FQNEAQ. Trimming cost V 1 base and J 8 bases; bases outside gene matches: 5. The CDR3 is 15 residues long.